This T cell receptor beta chain was obtained from a study of cytomegalovirus exposure and HLA in healthy donors. Trimming left V 5 bases short and J 3 bases short, with 16 bases between. This CDR3 has 15 residues. The germline V gene encodes CDR1 LNHDA and CDR2 SQIVND (reference sequence). In the PCR, 60 Vbeta and 13 Jbeta primers were used. TCRdb's table, derived via immunoSEQ multiplex PCR, lists solely in-frame clones and lacks some. The sample has about 89,000 clones, 70% to 80% seen once; the top ten hold roughly 3.5%. The sample was PBMCs. The genes are TRBV19 and TRBJ2-5, with D maybe TRBD1 (8 bases). This clonotype was sampled from a man aged 30 to 45 in good health and CMV-seronegative. CDR3 nucleotides: TGTGCCAGTAGTGACAGGGGAGGGTCCGAAGAGACCCAGTACTTC. The encoded protein is CASSDRGGSEETQYF.